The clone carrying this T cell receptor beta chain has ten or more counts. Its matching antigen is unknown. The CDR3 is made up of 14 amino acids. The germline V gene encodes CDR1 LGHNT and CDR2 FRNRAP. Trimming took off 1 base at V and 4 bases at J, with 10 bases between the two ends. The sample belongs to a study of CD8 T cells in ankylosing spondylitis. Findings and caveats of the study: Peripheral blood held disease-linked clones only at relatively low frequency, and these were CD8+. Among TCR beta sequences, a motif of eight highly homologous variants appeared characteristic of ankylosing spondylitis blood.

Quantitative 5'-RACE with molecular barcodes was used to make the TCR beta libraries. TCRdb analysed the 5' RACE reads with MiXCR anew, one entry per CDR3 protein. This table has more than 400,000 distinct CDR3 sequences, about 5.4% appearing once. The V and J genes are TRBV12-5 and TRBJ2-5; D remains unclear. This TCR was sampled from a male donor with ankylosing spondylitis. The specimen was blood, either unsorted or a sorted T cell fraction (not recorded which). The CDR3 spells CASGLGYLGETQYF. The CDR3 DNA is TGTGCTAGTGGTTTGGGGTACTTAGGAGAGACCCAGTACTTC.